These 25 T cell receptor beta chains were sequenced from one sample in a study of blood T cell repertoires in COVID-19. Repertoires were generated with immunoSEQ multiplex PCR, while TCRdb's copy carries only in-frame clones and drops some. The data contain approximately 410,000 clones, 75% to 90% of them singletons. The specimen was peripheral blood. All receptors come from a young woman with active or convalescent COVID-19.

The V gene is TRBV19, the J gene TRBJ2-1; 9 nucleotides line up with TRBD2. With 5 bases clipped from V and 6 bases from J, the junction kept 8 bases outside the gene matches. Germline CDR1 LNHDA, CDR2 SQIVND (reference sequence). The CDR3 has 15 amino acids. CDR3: CASSVTSGFTNEQFF. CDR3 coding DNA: TGTGCCAGTAGTGTGACTAGCGGATTTACCAATGAGCAGTTCTTC.

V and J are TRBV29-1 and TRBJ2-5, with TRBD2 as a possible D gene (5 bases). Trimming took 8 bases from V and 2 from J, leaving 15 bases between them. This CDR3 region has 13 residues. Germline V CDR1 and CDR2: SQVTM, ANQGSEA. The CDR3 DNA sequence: TGCAGCCCCGTGCGGGCCACTCAAGAGACCCAGTACTTC. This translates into CSPVRATQETQYF.

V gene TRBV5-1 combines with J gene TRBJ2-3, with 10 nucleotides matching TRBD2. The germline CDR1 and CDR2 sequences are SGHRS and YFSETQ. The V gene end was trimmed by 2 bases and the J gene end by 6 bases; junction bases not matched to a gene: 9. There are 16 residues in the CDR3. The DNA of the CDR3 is TGCGCCAGCAGCTTTGGGGAACTAGCGGGATCTGATACGCAGTATTTT. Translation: CASSFGELAGSDTQYF. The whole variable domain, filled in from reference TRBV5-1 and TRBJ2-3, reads KAGVTQTPRYLIKTRGQQVTLSCSPISGHRSVSWYQQTPGQGLQFLFEYFSETQRNKGNFPGRFSGRQFSNSRSEMNVSTLELGDSALYLCASSFGELAGSDTQYFGPGTRLTVL.

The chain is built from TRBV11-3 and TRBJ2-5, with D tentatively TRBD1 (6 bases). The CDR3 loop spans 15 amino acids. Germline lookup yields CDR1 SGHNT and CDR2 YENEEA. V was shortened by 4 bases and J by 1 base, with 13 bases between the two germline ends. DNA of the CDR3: TGTGCCAGCAGCTCCCGGGACAAGTCCCAAGAGACCCAGTACTTC. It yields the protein CASSSRDKSQETQYF.

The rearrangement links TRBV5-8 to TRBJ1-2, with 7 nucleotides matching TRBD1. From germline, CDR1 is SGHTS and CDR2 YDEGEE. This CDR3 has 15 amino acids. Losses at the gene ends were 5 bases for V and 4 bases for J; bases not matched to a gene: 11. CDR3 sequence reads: CASRLYSGTVYGYTF. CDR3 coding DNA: TGTGCCAGCAGACTATACTCCGGGACAGTCTATGGCTACACCTTC.

CDR3 in DNA: TGCGCCAGCAGCCACCCGACCAGACAGGACTATGGCTACACCTTC. This encodes CASSHPTRQDYGYTF. J is TRBJ1-2 and V is TRBV4-1; a possible D gene is TRBD1 (6 bases). CDR1 and CDR2 (germline): MGHRA, YSYEKL. Trimming left V 3 bases short and J 3 bases short, with 14 bases between. CDR3 length: 15 amino acids.

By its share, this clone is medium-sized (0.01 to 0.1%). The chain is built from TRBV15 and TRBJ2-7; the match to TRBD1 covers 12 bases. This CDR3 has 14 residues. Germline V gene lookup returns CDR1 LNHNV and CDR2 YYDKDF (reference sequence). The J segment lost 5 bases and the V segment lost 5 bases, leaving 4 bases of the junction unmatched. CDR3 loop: CATSPGQGANEQYF. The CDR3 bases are TGTGCCACCAGCCCGGGACAGGGGGCTAACGAGCAGTACTTC.

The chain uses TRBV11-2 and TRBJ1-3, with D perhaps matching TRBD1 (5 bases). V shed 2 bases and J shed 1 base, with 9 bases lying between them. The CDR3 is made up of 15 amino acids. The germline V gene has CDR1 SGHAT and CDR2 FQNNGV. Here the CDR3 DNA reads TGTGCCAGCAGCTTACTCAGGGTATCTGGAAACACCATATATTTT. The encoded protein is CASSLLRVSGNTIYF.

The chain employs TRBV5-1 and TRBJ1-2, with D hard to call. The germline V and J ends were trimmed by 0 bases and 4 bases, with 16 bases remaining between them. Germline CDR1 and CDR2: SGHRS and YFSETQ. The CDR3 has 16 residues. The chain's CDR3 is CASSLVGSDFSYGYTF. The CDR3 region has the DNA TGCGCCAGCAGCTTGGTTGGGTCTGACTTCTCCTATGGCTACACCTTC.

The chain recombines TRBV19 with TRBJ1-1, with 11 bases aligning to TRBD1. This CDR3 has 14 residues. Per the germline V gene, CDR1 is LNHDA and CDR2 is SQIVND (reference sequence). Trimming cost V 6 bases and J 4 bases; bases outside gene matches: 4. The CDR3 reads CASRSGTGGTEAFF. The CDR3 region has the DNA TGTGCCAGTAGGTCCGGGACAGGGGGCACTGAAGCTTTCTTT.

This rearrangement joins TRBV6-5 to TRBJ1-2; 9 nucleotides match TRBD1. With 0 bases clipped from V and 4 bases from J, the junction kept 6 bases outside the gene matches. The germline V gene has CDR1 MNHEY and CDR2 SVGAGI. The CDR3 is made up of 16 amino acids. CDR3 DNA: TGTGCCAGCAGTTACTCGGGACAGGGTTTTAGCTATGGCTACACCTTC. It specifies CASSYSGQGFSYGYTF.

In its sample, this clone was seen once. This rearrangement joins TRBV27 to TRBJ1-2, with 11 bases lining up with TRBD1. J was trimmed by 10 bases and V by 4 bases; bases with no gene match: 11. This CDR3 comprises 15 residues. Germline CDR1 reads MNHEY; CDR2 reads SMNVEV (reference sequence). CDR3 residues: CASSSRDRGFASYTF. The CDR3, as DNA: TGTGCCAGCAGTTCCCGGGACAGGGGGTTTGCTTCCTACACCTTC.

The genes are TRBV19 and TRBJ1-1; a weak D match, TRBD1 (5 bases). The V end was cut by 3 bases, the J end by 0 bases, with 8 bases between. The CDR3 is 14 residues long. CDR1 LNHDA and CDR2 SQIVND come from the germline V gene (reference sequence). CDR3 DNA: TGTGCCAGTAGTATGGGACTCCTGAACACTGAAGCTTTCTTT. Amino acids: CASSMGLLNTEAFF.

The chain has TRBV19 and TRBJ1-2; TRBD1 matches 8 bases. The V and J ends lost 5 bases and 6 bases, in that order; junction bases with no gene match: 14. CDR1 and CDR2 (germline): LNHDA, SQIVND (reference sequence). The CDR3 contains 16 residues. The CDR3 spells CASSPPPYRGLHGYTF. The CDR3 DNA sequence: TGTGCCAGTAGTCCCCCCCCCTACAGGGGGTTGCATGGCTACACCTTC.

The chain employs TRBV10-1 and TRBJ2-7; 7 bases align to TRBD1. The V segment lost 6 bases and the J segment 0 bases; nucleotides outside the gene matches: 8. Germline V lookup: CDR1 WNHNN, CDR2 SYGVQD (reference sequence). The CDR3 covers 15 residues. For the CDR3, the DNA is TGCGCCAGCAGCGGTGACAGGGCGATCTCCTACGAGCAGTACTTC. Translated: CASSGDRAISYEQYF.

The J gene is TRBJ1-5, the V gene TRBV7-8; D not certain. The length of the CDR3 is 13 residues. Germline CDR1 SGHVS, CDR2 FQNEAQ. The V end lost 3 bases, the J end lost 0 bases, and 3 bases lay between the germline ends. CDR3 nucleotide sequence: TGTGCCAGCAGCTTCAGTAGCAATCAGCCCCAGCATTTT. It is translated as CASSFSSNQPQHF.

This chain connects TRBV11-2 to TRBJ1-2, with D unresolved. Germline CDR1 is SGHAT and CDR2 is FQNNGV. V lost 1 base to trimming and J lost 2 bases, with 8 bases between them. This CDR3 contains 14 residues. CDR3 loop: CASSLVVTNYGYTF. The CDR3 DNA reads TGTGCCAGCAGCTTAGTGGTGACAAACTATGGCTACACCTTC. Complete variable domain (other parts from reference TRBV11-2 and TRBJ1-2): EAGVAQSPRYKIIEKRQSVAFWCNPISGHATLYWYQQILGQGPKLLIQFQNNGVVDDSQLPKDRFSAERLKGVDSTLKIQPAKLEDSAVYLCASSLVVTNYGYTFGSGTRLTVV.

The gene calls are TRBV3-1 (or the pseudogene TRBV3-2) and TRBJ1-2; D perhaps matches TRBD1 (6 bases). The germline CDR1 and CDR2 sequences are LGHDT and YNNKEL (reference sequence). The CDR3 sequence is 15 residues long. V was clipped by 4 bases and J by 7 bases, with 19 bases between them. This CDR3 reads CASSLNGGREGGYTF. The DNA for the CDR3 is TGTGCCAGCAGCCTAAACGGGGGCAGGGAGGGTGGCTACACCTTC.

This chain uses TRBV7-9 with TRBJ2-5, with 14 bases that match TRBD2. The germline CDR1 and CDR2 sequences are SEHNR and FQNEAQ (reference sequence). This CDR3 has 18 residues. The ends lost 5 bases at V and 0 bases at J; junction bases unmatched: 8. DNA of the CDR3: TGTGCCAGCAGCAAACAGACTAGCGGGAGGGGGTACCAAGAGACCCAGTACTTC. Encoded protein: CASSKQTSGRGYQETQYF. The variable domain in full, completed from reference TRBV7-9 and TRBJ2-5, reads DTGVSQNPRHKITKRGQNVTFRCDPISEHNRLYWYRQTLGQGPEFLTYFQNEAQLEKSRLLSDRFSAERPKGSFSTLEIQRTEQGDSAMYLCASSKQTSGRGYQETQYFGPGTRLLVL.

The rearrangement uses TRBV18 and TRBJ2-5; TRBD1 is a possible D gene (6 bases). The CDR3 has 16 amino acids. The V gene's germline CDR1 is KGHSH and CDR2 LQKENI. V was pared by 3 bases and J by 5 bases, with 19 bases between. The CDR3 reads CASSPGTGSAGETQYF. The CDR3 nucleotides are TGTGCCAGCTCACCTGGAACAGGGAGCGCAGGGGAGACCCAGTACTTC.

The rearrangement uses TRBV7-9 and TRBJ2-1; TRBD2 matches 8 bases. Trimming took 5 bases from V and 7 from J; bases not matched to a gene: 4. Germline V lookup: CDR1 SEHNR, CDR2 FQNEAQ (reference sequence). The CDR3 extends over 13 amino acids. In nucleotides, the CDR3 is TGTGCCAGCAGCCCCCGGGGGGGGAATGAGCAGTTCTTC. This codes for CASSPRGGNEQFF.

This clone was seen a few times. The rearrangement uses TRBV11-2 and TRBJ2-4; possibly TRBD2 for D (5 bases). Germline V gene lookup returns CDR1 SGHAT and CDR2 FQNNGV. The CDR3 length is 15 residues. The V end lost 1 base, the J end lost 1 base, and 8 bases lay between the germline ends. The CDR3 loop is CASSLVLVAKNIQYF. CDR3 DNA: TGTGCCAGCAGCTTAGTACTAGTTGCCAAAAACATTCAGTACTTC.

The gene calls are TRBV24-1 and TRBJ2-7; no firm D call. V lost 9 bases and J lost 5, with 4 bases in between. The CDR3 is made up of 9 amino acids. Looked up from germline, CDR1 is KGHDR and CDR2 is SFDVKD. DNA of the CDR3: TGTGCCACCTTCGACGAGCAGTACTTC. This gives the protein CATFDEQYF.

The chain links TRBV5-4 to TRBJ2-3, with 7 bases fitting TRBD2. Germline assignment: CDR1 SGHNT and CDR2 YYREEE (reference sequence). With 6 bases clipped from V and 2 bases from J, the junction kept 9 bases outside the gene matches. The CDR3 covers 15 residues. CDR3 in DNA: TGTGCCAGCAATGGGGACTATTTGGACACAGATACGCAGTATTTT. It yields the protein CASNGDYLDTDTQYF.

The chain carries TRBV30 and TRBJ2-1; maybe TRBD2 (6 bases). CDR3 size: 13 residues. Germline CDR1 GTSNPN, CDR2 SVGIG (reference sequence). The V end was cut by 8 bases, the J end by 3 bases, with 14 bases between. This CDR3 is CAERERHYNEQFF. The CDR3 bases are TGTGCCGAACGGGAGAGACACTACAATGAGCAGTTCTTC.